Shown below are 29 T cell receptor beta chains from a single sample sequenced in a study of spatial heterogeneity in lung cancer. TCRdb ran MiXCR on the 5' RACE reads and lists one entry per CDR3 protein. Of about 39,000 distinct CDR3 sequences in the sample, around 3.1% were seen once. The time point was: sample taken at primary tumor resection. Source: normal lung tissue next to the tumor, taken at surgery. These receptor sequences come from a male donor with early-stage non-small cell lung cancer.

This clonotype appeared many times. This rearrangement joins TRBV6-5 to TRBJ2-1; D unresolved. CDR3 length: 13 residues. Germline CDR1 reads MNHEY; CDR2 reads SVGAGI. Between the trimmed V and J ends, which lost 8 bases and 8 bases, there was a span of 16 bases. The CDR3 nucleotides read TGTGCCAGCCGGCCACGAAGCTGGGATGAGCAGTTCTTC. Amino acids: CASRPRSWDEQFF.

This clonotype was seen many times. This sequence joins TRBV2 and TRBJ2-1; the D is unclear. The CDR3 runs to 15 residues. With 7 bases removed from V and 5 bases from J, the gap between germline ends came to 18 bases. Germline CDR1 SNHLY, CDR2 FYNNEI. This chain's CDR3 is CASIRDDFGHNEQFF. The CDR3 coding sequence is TGTGCCAGCATAAGAGACGATTTTGGGCACAATGAGCAGTTCTTC.

This clonotype was observed many times. V gene TRBV7-2 combines with J gene TRBJ1-2, with TRBD1 matching over 9 bases. The ends lost 6 bases at V and 5 bases at J; junction bases unmatched: 4. CDR1 is SGHTA and CDR2 is FQGNSA in the germline V gene. The CDR3 totals 13 residues. CDR3 DNA sequence: TGTGCCAGCAGTTGGGGACAGGGTTATGGCTACACCTTC. Amino acid sequence: CASSWGQGYGYTF.

This clonotype was seen ten or more times. V is TRBV4-3 and J is TRBJ2-3; no reliable D call. The CDR3 consists of 14 residues. V was shortened by 2 bases and J by 0 bases, with 6 bases between the two germline ends. In germline, CDR1 is LGHNA, CDR2 YSLEER. CDR3 coding DNA: TGCGCCAGCAGCCAATTGATTAGCACAGATACGCAGTATTTT. Translating it yields CASSQLISTDTQYF.

This clonotype was detected ten times or more. V and J are TRBV5-1 and TRBJ2-2; D is possibly TRBD2 (6 bases). In germline, CDR1 is SGHRS, CDR2 YFSETQ. The V end lost 3 bases, the J end lost 6 bases, and 12 bases lay between the germline ends. The CDR3 spans 14 residues. Here the CDR3 reads CASSSGGSPGELFF. In nucleotides, the CDR3 is TGCGCCAGCAGCTCCGGGGGATCTCCCGGGGAGCTGTTTTTT.

This clonotype is medium-sized (0.01 to 0.1%). The chain couples TRBV7-2 to TRBJ1-4; the D gene is possibly TRBD1 (6 bases). This CDR3 is 15 amino acids long. Germline V gives CDR1 SGHTA, CDR2 FQGNSA. With 4 bases removed from V and 7 bases from J, the gap between germline ends came to 16 bases. The CDR3 reads CASSSNSGGREKLFF. The DNA of the CDR3 is TGTGCCAGCAGCTCTAACTCCGGGGGGCGTGAAAAACTGTTTTTT.

In this sample, this clonotype turned up many times. An end of the junction differs from the germline gene, which may be a read error. The chain employs TRBV6-5 and TRBJ1-1; 10 bases match TRBD1. The CDR3 is made up of 13 amino acids. Germline CDR1 is MNHEY and CDR2 is SVGAGI. DNA for the CDR3: TGTGCCAGCAGACAGGGGACAGGGGCTGAATCTTTCTTT. Translated, it gives CASRQGTGAESFF.

This clonotype has a count of ten or more. This sequence joins TRBV4-1 and TRBJ1-6; TRBD1 might be the D (6 bases). V was clipped by 10 bases and J by 10 bases, with 17 bases between them. Germline CDR1 is MGHRA and CDR2 is YSYEKL. CDR3 length: 13 residues. The CDR3 DNA follows: TGCGCCACCTCGACAGGCGATTTGTCACCCCTCCACTTT. Translation: CATSTGDLSPLHF.

This clonotype showed up many times. Written as DNA, the CDR3 is TGTGCCAGCAGCTTGGGGCAGGCCGTATATGGCTACACCTTC. This gives the protein CASSLGQAVYGYTF. The rearrangement joins TRBV5-6 to TRBJ1-2; D is unresolved. CDR1 SGHDT and CDR2 YYEEEE come from the germline V gene. The ends were cut back, 0 bases at V and 5 bases at J, with 11 bases in the middle. CDR3 length equals 14 residues.

This clonotype was recorded many times. The gene calls are TRBV11-2 and TRBJ2-1; D uncertain. This CDR3 spans 10 amino acids. Germline V lookup: CDR1 SGHAT, CDR2 FQNNGV. Trimming stripped 6 bases from V and 5 bases from J, with 2 bases between. The CDR3 spells CASSHNEQFF. In nucleotides, the CDR3 is TGTGCCAGCAGTCACAATGAGCAGTTCTTC.

This clonotype was counted many times. The J gene is TRBJ2-3, the V gene TRBV9; the D gene is possibly TRBD1 (6 bases). The CDR3 has 13 residues. Germline V gene data show CDR1 as SGDLS and CDR2 as YYNGEE. V lost 3 bases and J 4 bases, leaving 9 bases between the germline ends. CDR3 loop: CASSARQADTQYF. The CDR3 DNA reads as TGTGCCAGCAGCGCCCGACAGGCAGATACGCAGTATTTT.

This clonotype occurred many times. The chain couples TRBV29-1 to TRBJ2-1; perhaps TRBD2 as D (6 bases). The CDR3 is made up of 11 amino acids. Germline CDR1 is SQVTM and CDR2 is ANQGSEA. V shed 7 bases and J shed 9 bases, with 13 bases lying between them. The CDR3 coding sequence is TGCAGCGGGGGGGTAGCTTCTGAGCAGTTCTTC. Translation: CSGGVASEQFF.

At least ten counts were recorded for this clonotype. This chain links TRBV12-3 or TRBV12-4 with TRBJ2-5, with D perhaps matching TRBD1 (5 bases). This CDR3 region has 18 residues. V gave up 7 bases and J gave up 0 bases, with 24 bases separating them. CDR3 in DNA: TGTGCCAGCACCCAAGGGGCGGCCATGACGGCAAACCAAGAGACCCAGTACTTC. It specifies CASTQGAAMTANQETQYF.

This clonotype was observed at least ten times. This chain joins TRBV24-1 and TRBJ2-3, with 9 bases identical to TRBD2. After removal of 4 bases from V and 6 bases from J, the junction contained 13 bases not matched to a gene. Germline loops: CDR1 KGHDR, CDR2 SFDVKD. The CDR3 totals 17 residues. The DNA for the CDR3 is TGTGCCACCAGTGACGCCATTAGCGGGAGTAAAATGGATACGCAGTATTTT. Protein sequence: CATSDAISGSKMDTQYF.

The sample holds many counts of this clonotype. In nucleotides, the CDR3 is TGTGCCAGCAGTTACTCGATGGGTACCGGGGAGCTGTTTTTT. Its translation is CASSYSMGTGELFF. V and J are TRBV6-6 and TRBJ2-2; D ambiguous. The CDR3 runs 14 residues. Per the germline V gene, CDR1 is MNHNY and CDR2 is SVGAGI (reference sequence). Trimming removed 0 bases at V and 5 bases at J, with 7 bases between.

This clonotype was found many times. The chain combines TRBV6-2 or TRBV6-3 with TRBJ2-7; no definite D call. The CDR3 sequence is 15 residues long. Germline lookup yields CDR1 MNHEY and CDR2 SVGEGT. V was shortened by 2 bases and J by 2 bases, with 13 bases between the two germline ends. The CDR3 DNA follows: TGTGCCAGCAGTTACACAGACTCGGCCACCTACGAGCAGTACTTC. Translation: CASSYTDSATYEQYF.

About this clonotype: A much bigger clone sits one base away, suggesting this may be a read error. The CDR3 end shows no conserved phenylalanine or tryptophan, and so a read error is likely. The chain employs TRBV6-6 and TRBJ1-1, with no clear D. This CDR3 contains 12 residues. Per germline, CDR1 MNHNY and CDR2 SVGAGI (reference sequence). The V gene lost 6 bases and the J gene lost 1 base, with 6 bases spanning the gap. CDR3 in DNA: TGTGCCAGCAGGGCCAAGAACACTGAAGCTTTCTCT. Protein product: CASRAKNTEAFS.

Ten or more counts support this clonotype. The chain recombines TRBV7-2 with TRBJ2-3, with D unresolved. With 2 bases removed from V and 5 bases from J, the gap between germline ends came to 2 bases. Per germline, CDR1 SGHTA and CDR2 FQGNSA. CDR3 length equals 11 residues. The CDR3 sequence: CASSLIDTQYF. In DNA, the CDR3 is TGTGCCAGCAGCTTAATAGATACGCAGTATTTT.

This clonotype has at least ten counts. This chain links TRBV29-1 with TRBJ1-3; D may be TRBD1 (5 bases). This CDR3 contains 16 residues. V dropped 3 bases and J dropped 1 base, with 16 bases sitting between them. Germline assignment: CDR1 SQVTM and CDR2 ANQGSEA. The CDR3 protein is CSVDAGQGGSGNTIYF. The CDR3, as DNA: TGCAGCGTTGACGCGGGGCAGGGAGGATCTGGAAACACCATATATTTT.

This clonotype was seen repeatedly, ten times or more. This chain uses TRBV5-6 with TRBJ1-2; the D gene is possibly TRBD1 (5 bases). The V and J ends lost 4 bases and 7 bases respectively, with 20 bases between them. The CDR3 length is 15 residues. Germline loops: CDR1 SGHDT, CDR2 YYEEEE. CDR3 in DNA: TGTGCCAGCAGCCCATTGTCGGCAGGGAGAGGTGGCTACACCTTC. It codes for CASSPLSAGRGGYTF.

This clonotype has at least ten counts. The rearrangement links TRBV2 to TRBJ2-2; D ambiguous. The V gene's germline CDR1 is SNHLY and CDR2 FYNNEI. Between the trimmed V and J ends, which lost 6 bases and 7 bases, there was a span of 15 bases. This CDR3 is 14 amino acids long. CDR3 in DNA: TGTGCCAGCAGACTTGACACCGGCGGCGGGGAGCTGTTTTTT. Translated: CASRLDTGGGELFF.

This clonotype has a count of ten or more. The CDR3 loop is CASSTGVLGNTEAFF. The CDR3 DNA reads as TGTGCCAGCTCAACAGGGGTTTTAGGGAACACTGAAGCTTTCTTT. This chain connects TRBV18 to TRBJ1-1, with 7 positions matching TRBD1. V lost 5 bases to trimming and J lost 1 base; unmatched junction nucleotides: 7. The germline gives CDR1 KGHSH, CDR2 LQKENI. The CDR3 has 15 amino acids.

This clonotype occurred many times. The rearrangement joins TRBV7-9 to TRBJ1-1; no reliable D call. The CDR3 extends over 14 amino acids. Trimming took off 2 bases at V and 4 bases at J, with 11 bases between the two ends. Germline V lookup: CDR1 SEHNR, CDR2 FQNEAQ (reference sequence). The chain's CDR3 is CASSLTLGATEAFF. CDR3 sequence (DNA): TGTGCCAGCAGCTTAACACTTGGTGCCACTGAAGCTTTCTTT.

This clonotype has a count of ten or more. The chain recombines TRBV6-5 with TRBJ2-6, with no clear D. Trimming took 7 bases from V and 0 from J, leaving 7 bases between them. CDR1 is MNHEY, CDR2 SVGAGI, per germline. There are 14 residues in the CDR3. CDR3 coding DNA: TGTGCCAGCAATACCTACTCTGGGGCCAACGTCCTGACTTTC. Protein sequence: CASNTYSGANVLTF.

This clonotype was detected ten times or more. The genes are TRBV5-1 and TRBJ2-7, with TRBD2 matching 7 bases. With V trimmed by 4 bases and J by 0 bases, 4 bases remained unmatched. Per the germline V gene, CDR1 is SGHRS and CDR2 is YFSETQ. The CDR3 contains 14 residues. The CDR3: CASSPTSDSYEQYF. As DNA, the CDR3 is TGCGCCAGCAGCCCCACTAGCGACTCCTACGAGCAGTACTTC.

Comment on this clonotype: This sequence may be a read error, since a much larger clone differs from it by one base. The CDR3 carries no conserved terminal phenylalanine or tryptophan, so it likely arises from a read error. The CDR3 sequence: CASTLSGNQETQYL. The CDR3 DNA reads TGTGCCAGCACCCTCTCGGGGAACCAAGAGACCCAGTACCTC. The chain links TRBV7-9 to TRBJ2-5, with D tentatively TRBD2 (5 bases). Trimming removed 7 bases from V and 0 bases from J, with 12 bases in between. CDR3 length equals 14 residues. CDR1 and CDR2 from the germline V gene are SEHNR and FQNEAQ (reference sequence).

This clonotype was recorded at least ten times. The V call is TRBV6-1, the J call TRBJ2-5; no reliable D call. In germline, CDR1 is MNHNS, CDR2 SASEGT. V was clipped by 2 bases and J by 5 bases, with 3 bases between them. CDR3 length: 11 amino acids. The CDR3 region is CASSEWETQYF. In nucleotides, the CDR3 is TGTGCCAGCAGTGAATGGGAGACCCAGTACTTC.

This clonotype was detected many times. V gene TRBV29-1 combines with J gene TRBJ1-1, with D possibly TRBD1 on 6 matching bases. Trimming removed 7 bases at V and 1 base at J, with 13 bases between. This CDR3 has 13 residues. From germline, CDR1 is SQVTM and CDR2 ANQGSEA. The CDR3 here is CSDAGVANTEAFF. CDR3 in DNA: TGCAGCGATGCAGGGGTTGCGAACACTGAAGCTTTCTTT.

In this sample, this clonotype turned up many times. The chain has TRBV7-2 and TRBJ1-2; D might be TRBD1 (5 bases). The CDR3 has 13 amino acids. The germline V and J ends were trimmed by 6 bases and 1 base, with 9 bases remaining between them. The germline CDR1 and CDR2 sequences are SGHTA and FQGNSA. The DNA for the CDR3 is TGTGCCAGCAGGATGGGGGGTAACTATGGCTACACCTTC. Amino acid sequence: CASRMGGNYGYTF.